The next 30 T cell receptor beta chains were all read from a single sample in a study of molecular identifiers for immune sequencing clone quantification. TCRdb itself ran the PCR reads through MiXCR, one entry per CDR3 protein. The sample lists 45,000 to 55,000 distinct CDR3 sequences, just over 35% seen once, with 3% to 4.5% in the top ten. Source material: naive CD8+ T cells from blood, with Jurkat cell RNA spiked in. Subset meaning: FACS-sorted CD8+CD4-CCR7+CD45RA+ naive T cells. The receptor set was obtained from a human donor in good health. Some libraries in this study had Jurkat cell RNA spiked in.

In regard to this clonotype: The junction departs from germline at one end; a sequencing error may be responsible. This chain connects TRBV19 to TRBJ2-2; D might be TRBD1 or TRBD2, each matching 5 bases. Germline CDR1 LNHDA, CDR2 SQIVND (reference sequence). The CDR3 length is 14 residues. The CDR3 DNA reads TGTGCCAGTAGTATTTGGGGGAGCACCGGGGAGCTGTCTTTT. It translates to CASSIWGSTGELSF.

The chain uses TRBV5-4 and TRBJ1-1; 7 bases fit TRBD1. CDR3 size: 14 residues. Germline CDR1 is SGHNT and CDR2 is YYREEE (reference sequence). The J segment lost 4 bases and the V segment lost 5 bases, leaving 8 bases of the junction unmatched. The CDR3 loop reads CASRPTGFVTEAFF. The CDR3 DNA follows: TGTGCCAGCAGACCGACAGGGTTTGTCACTGAAGCTTTCTTT.

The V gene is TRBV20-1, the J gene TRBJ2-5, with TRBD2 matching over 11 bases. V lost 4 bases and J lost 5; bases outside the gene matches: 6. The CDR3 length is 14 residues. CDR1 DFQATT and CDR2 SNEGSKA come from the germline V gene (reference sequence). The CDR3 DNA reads TGCAGTGCTAAGCCACTAGCGGGAGACGAGACCCAGTACTTC. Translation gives CSAKPLAGDETQYF.

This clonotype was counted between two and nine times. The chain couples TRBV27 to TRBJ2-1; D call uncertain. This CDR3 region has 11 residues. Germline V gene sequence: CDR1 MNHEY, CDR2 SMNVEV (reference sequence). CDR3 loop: CVSVTPNEQFF. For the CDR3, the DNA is TGTGTTTCTGTGACTCCAAATGAGCAGTTCTTC.

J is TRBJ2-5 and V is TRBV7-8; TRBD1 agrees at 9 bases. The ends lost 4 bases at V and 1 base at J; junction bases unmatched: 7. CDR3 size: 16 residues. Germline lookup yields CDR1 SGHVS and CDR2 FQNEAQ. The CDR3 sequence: CASSYPGQGLQETQYF. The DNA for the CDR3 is TGTGCCAGCAGCTACCCGGGACAGGGTCTCCAAGAGACCCAGTACTTC. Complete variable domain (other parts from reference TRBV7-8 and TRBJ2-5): GAGVSQSPRYKVAKRGQDVALRCDPISGHVSLFWYQQALGQGPEFLTYFQNEAQLDKSGLPSDRFFAERPEGSVSTLKIQRTQQEDSAVYLCASSYPGQGLQETQYFGPGTRLLVL.

The CDR3 nucleotides are TGCGCCAGCAGTATACAGGGTTCCTACGAGCAGTACTTC. Translation gives CASSIQGSYEQYF. The V call is TRBV10-2, the J call TRBJ2-7; maybe TRBD1 (6 bases). The CDR3 sequence is 13 residues long. The V and J ends lost 5 bases and 1 base respectively, with 9 bases between them. CDR1 is WSHSY and CDR2 is SAAADI in the germline V gene.

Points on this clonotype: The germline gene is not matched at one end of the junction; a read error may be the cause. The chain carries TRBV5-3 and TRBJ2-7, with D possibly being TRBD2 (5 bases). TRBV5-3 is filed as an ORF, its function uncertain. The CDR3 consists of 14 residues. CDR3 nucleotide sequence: TGTGCCAGCAGCTTGGCGCAGGCGGGCCACGAGCAGTACTTC. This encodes CASSLAQAGHEQYF.

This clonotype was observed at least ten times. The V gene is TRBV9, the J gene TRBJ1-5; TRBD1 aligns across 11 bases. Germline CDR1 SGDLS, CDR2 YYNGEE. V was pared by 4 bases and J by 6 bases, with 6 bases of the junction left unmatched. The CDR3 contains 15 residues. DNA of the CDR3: TGTGCCAGCAGCTTAGGACAGGGGGCAGGTCAGCCCCAGCATTTT. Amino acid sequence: CASSLGQGAGQPQHF.

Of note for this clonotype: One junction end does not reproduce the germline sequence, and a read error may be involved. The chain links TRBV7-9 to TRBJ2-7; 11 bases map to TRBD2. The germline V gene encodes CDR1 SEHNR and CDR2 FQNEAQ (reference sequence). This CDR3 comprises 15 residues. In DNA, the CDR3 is TGTGCCAGCAGGCAAACTAGCGGGAGAACCTACGGGCAGTACTTC. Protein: CASRQTSGRTYGQYF.

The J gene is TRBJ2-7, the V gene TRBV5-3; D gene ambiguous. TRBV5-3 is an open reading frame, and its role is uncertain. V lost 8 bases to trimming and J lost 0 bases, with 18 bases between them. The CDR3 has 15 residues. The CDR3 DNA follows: TGTGCCAGCAGAGCTGGAACGGGCCCCTCCTACGAGCAGTACTTC. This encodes CASRAGTGPSYEQYF.

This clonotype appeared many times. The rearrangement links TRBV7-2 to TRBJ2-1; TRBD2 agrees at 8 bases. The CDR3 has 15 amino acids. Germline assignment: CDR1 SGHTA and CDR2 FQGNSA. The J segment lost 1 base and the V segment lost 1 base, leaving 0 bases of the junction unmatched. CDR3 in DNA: TGTGCCAGCAGCTTAGTAGCGGGGTCCTACAATGAGCAGTTCTTC. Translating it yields CASSLVAGSYNEQFF.

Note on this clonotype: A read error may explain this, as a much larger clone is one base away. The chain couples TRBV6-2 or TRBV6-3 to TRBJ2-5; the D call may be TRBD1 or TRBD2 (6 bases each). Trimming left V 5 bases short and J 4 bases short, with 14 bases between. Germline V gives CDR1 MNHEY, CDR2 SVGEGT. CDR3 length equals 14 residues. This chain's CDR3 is CASSPRGLRETQYF. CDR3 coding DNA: TGTGCCAGCAGTCCACGGGGGCTGCGAGAGACCCAGTACTTC.

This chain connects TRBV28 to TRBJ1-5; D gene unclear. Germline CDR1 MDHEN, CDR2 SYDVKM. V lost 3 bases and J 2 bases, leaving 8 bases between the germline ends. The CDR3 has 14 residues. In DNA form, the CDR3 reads TGTGCCAGCAGTTTCTCCAGCCGCAATCAGCCCCAGCATTTT. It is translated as CASSFSSRNQPQHF.

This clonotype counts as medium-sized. CDR3 sequence reads: CASSYTGKADTQYF. Here the CDR3 DNA reads TGTGCCAGCAGTTACACAGGGAAGGCAGATACGCAGTATTTT. The gene calls are TRBV6-5 and TRBJ2-3, with D possibly TRBD1 on 6 matching bases. The V end lost 2 bases, the J end lost 4 bases, and 10 bases lay between the germline ends. Germline lookup yields CDR1 MNHEY and CDR2 SVGAGI. The CDR3 is 14 residues long.

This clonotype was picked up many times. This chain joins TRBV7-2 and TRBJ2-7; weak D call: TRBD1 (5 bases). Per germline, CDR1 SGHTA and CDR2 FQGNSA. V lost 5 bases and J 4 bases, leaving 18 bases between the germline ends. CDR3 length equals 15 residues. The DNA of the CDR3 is TGTGCCAGCAGCCCAGCTCTGTCAGGGTGGTACGAGCAGTACTTC. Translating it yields CASSPALSGWYEQYF. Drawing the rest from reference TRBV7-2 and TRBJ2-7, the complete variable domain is GAGVSQSPSNKVTEKGKDVELRCDPISGHTALYWYRQSLGQGLEFLIYFQGNSAPDKSGLPSDRFSAERTGGSVSTLTIQRTQQEDSAVYLCASSPALSGWYEQYFGPGTRLTVT.

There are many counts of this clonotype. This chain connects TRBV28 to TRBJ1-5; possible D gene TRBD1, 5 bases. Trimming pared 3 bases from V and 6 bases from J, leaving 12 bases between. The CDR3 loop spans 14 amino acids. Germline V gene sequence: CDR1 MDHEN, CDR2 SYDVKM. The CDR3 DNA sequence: TGTGCCAGCAGTTTCGGGGCGTCTGGTCAGCCCCAGCATTTT. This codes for CASSFGASGQPQHF.

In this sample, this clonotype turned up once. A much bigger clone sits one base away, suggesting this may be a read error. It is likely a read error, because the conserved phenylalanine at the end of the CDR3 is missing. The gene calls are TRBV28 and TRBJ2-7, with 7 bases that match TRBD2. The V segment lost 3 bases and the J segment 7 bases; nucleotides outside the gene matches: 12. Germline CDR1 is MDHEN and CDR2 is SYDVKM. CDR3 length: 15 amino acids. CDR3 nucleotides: TGTGCCAGCAGTTTTTCCAGGACTAGTGAGTGGGAGCAGTACTAC. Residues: CASSFSRTSEWEQYY.

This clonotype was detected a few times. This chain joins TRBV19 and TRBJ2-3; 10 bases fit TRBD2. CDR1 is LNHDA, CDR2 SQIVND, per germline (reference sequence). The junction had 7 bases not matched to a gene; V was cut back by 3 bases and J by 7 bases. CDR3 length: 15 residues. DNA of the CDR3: TGTGCCAGTAGTATTCTAGCGGGAGCAGTTAATACGCAGTATTTT. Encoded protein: CASSILAGAVNTQYF. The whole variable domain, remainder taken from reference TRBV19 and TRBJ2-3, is DGGITQSPKYLFRKEGQNVTLSCEQNLNHDAMYWYRQDPGQGLRLIYYSQIVNDFQKGDIAEGYSVSREKKESFPLTVTSAQKNPTAFYLCASSILAGAVNTQYFGPGTRLTVL.

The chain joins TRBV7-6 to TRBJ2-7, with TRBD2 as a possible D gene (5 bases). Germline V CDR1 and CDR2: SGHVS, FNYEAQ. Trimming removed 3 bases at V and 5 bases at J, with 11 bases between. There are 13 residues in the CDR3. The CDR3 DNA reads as TGTGCCAGCAGCTTCCGGGAAGACAACGAGCAGTACTTC. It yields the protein CASSFREDNEQYF. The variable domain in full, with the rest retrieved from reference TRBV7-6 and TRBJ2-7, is GAGVSQSPRYKVTKRGQDVALRCDPISGHVSLYWYRQALGQGPEFLTYFNYEAQQDKSGLPNDRFSAERPEGSISTLTIQRTEQRDSAMYRCASSFREDNEQYFGPGTRLTVT.

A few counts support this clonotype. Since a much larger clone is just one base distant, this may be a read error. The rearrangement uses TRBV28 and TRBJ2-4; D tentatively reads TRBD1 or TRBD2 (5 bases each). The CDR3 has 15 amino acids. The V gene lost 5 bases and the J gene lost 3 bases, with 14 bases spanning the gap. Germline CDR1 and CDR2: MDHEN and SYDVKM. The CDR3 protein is CASSMRGSDKNIQYF. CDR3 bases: TGTGCCAGCAGTATGAGGGGTTCGGACAAAAACATTCAGTACTTC.

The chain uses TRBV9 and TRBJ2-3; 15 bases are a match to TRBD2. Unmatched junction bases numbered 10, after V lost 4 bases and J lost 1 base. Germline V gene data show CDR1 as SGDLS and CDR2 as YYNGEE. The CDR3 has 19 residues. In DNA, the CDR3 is TGTGCCAGCAGCACAGAACCGGGACTAGCGGGAGGACGCACAGATACGCAGTATTTT. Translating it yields CASSTEPGLAGGRTDTQYF.

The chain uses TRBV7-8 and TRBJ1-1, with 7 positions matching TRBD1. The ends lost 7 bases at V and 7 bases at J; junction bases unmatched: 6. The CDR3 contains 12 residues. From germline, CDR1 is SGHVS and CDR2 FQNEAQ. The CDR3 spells CASTLTGNEAFF. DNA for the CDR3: TGTGCCAGCACCTTGACAGGGAATGAAGCTTTCTTT.

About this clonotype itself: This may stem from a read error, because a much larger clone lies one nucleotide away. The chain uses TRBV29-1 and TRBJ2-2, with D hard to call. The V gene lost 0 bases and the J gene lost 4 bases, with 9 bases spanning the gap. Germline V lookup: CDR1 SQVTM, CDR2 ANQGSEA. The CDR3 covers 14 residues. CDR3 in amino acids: CSVEDRLFTGELFF. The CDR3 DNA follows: TGCAGCGTTGAAGATCGACTTTTCACCGGGGAGCTGTTTTTT.

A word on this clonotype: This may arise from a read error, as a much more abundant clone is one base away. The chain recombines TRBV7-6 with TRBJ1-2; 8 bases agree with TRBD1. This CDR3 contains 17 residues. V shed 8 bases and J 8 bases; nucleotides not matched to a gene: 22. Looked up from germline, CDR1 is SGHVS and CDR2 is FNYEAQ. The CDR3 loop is CASCSRGAAGGIWGYTF. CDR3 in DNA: TGTGCCAGCTGCTCCCGAGGGGCAGCAGGGGGCATTTGGGGCTACACCTTC.

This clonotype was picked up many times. The CDR3, as DNA: TGTGCCAGCAGCTCTGGGGGACAGGCCCCTGTGGCCCAGCATTTT. As protein: CASSSGGQAPVAQHF. The chain combines TRBV5-6 with TRBJ1-5, with TRBD1 matching over 8 bases. This CDR3 has 15 residues. Trimming took 3 bases from V and 11 from J; bases not matched to a gene: 13. From germline, CDR1 is SGHDT and CDR2 YYEEEE.

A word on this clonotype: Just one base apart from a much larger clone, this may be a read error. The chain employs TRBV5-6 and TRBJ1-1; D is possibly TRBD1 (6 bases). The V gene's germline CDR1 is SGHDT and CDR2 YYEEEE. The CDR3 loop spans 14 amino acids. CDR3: CAGSLRGRDTEAFF. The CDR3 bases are TGTGCCGGCAGCCTCAGGGGCAGGGACACTGAAGCTTTCTTT.

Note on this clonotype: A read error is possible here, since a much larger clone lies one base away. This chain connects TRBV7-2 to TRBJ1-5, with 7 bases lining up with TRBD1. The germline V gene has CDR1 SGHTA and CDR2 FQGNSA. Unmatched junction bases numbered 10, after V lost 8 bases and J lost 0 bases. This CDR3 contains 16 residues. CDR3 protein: CASSGGDKYSNQPQHF. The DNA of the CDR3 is TGTGCCAGCTCAGGGGGGGACAAGTATAGCAATCAGCCCCAGCATTTT.

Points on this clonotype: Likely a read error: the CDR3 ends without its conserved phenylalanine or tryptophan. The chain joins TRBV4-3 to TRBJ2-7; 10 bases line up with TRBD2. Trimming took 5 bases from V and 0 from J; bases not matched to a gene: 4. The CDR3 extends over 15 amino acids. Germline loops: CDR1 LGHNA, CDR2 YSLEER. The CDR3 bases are TGCGCCAGCAGCTGGACTAGCGGAAGCTCCTACGAGCAGTACATC. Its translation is CASSWTSGSSYEQYI.

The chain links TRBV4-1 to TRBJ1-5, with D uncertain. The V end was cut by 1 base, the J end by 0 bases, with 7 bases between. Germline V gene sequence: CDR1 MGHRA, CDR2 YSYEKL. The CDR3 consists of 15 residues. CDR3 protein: CASSQVVDSNQPQHF. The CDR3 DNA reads TGCGCCAGCAGCCAAGTAGTAGATAGCAATCAGCCCCAGCATTTT.

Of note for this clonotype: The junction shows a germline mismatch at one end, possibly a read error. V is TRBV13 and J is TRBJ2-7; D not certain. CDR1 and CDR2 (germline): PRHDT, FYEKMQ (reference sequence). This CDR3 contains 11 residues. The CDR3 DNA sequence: TGTGCCAGCAGCTTAGTTGTTGAGCATAACTTC. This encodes CASSLVVEHNF.